A single sample gave rise to the 22 T cell receptor beta chains below, sequenced in a study of control samples from healthy donors and cancer patients. The protocol was immunoSEQ multiplex PCR, while the TCRdb copy is restricted to in-frame clones and leaves out a portion. Altogether about 140,000 clones are present, roughly nine tenths being singletons, with the ten largest covering roughly 10%. The sample taken for sequencing was blood. These receptors all come from a woman aged 30 to 39 in good health.

The rearrangement joins TRBV28 to TRBJ1-2, with D hard to call. Germline V gene data show CDR1 as MDHEN and CDR2 as SYDVKM. The CDR3 sequence is 13 residues long. The V gene lost 3 bases and the J gene lost 2 bases, with 7 bases spanning the gap. The CDR3 bases are TGTGCCAGCAGTTTGGGGAAGAACTATGGCTACACCTTC. It encodes CASSLGKNYGYTF.

V is TRBV5-1 and J is TRBJ2-6; 9 bases align to TRBD1. This CDR3 contains 16 residues. The germline V gene has CDR1 SGHRS and CDR2 YFSETQ. The J segment lost 0 bases and the V segment lost 6 bases, leaving 4 bases of the junction unmatched. The CDR3 nucleotides read TGCGCCAGCATCTCGACAGGGGGCTCTGGGGCCAACGTCCTGACTTTC. Translating gives CASISTGGSGANVLTF.

The chain links TRBV29-1 to TRBJ2-7, with D tentatively TRBD1 (7 bases). Trimming removed 3 bases from V and 4 bases from J, with 16 bases in between. Germline CDR1 is SQVTM and CDR2 is ANQGSEA. This CDR3 has 14 amino acids. As DNA, the CDR3 is TGCAGCGTTGAGACACCACAGGGGACTTACGAGCAGTACTTC. Protein: CSVETPQGTYEQYF.

The rearrangement joins TRBV7-2 to TRBJ2-7; 9 bases align to TRBD1. V lost 5 bases and J lost 5; bases outside the gene matches: 10. Germline V gene lookup returns CDR1 SGHTA and CDR2 FQGNSA. This CDR3 has 15 amino acids. Here the CDR3 reads CASSPTPDRGHEQYF. CDR3 DNA sequence: TGTGCCAGCAGCCCCACACCGGACAGGGGACACGAGCAGTACTTC.

The chain couples TRBV19 to TRBJ2-3; 8 bases line up with TRBD2. Germline V gene lookup returns CDR1 LNHDA and CDR2 SQIVND (reference sequence). This CDR3 spans 16 amino acids. With 5 bases clipped from V and 2 bases from J, the junction kept 9 bases outside the gene matches. DNA of the CDR3: TGTGCCAGTAGTCATTCCAGCGGGAGCCTCACAGATACGCAGTATTTT. Amino acids: CASSHSSGSLTDTQYF. Looking up the rest from reference TRBV19 and TRBJ2-3 gives the full variable domain: DGGITQSPKYLFRKEGQNVTLSCEQNLNHDAMYWYRQDPGQGLRLIYYSQIVNDFQKGDIAEGYSVSREKKESFPLTVTSAQKNPTAFYLCASSHSSGSLTDTQYFGPGTRLTVL.

In its sample, this clone was seen once. The gene calls are TRBV29-1 and TRBJ2-1, with a possible D match to TRBD1 (5 bases). In germline, CDR1 is SQVTM, CDR2 ANQGSEA. V lost 7 bases and J lost 5, with 15 bases in between. This CDR3 spans 13 amino acids. The CDR3 loop reads CSGGLVGHNEQFF. The CDR3 DNA sequence: TGCAGCGGGGGCCTAGTAGGTCACAATGAGCAGTTCTTC.

The chain uses TRBV6-5 and TRBJ2-2; 9 nucleotides align to TRBD2. Trimming took 1 base from V and 6 from J; bases not matched to a gene: 6. CDR1 MNHEY and CDR2 SVGAGI come from the germline V gene. The CDR3 length is 16 residues. CDR3 DNA: TGTGCCAGCAGTTACTGGGCGGGAGGGATCCCCGGGGAGCTGTTTTTT. It codes for CASSYWAGGIPGELFF.

The chain uses TRBV5-4 and TRBJ2-5; possibly TRBD1 for D (6 bases). CDR1 SGHNT and CDR2 YYREEE come from the germline V gene (reference sequence). The CDR3 sequence is 14 residues long. The V gene lost 2 bases and the J gene lost 4 bases, with 12 bases spanning the gap. The CDR3 DNA follows: TGTGCCAGCAGCTTTGAGCCAGGGGTAGAGACCCAGTACTTC. Protein product: CASSFEPGVETQYF.

J is TRBJ2-3 and V is TRBV7-9; 11 nucleotides agree with TRBD2. Per germline, CDR1 SEHNR and CDR2 FQNEAQ (reference sequence). CDR3 length: 16 residues. Trimming removed 1 base from V and 4 bases from J; junction bases left unmatched: 4. This CDR3 reads CASSLDLAGGADTQYF. CDR3 nucleotide sequence: TGTGCCAGCAGCTTAGATCTAGCGGGAGGAGCAGATACGCAGTATTTT.

The chain combines TRBV5-6 with TRBJ2-7; weak D call: TRBD1 (6 bases). Between the trimmed V and J ends, which lost 4 bases and 2 bases, there was a span of 13 bases. The CDR3 extends over 14 amino acids. The V gene's germline CDR1 is SGHDT and CDR2 YYEEEE. In DNA, the CDR3 is TGTGCCAGCAGCCAAGCACAGGGTCCCTACGAGCAGTACTTC. Translation gives CASSQAQGPYEQYF.

This clone was detected a few times. The chain has TRBV18 and TRBJ2-5; D uncertain. Trimming took off 6 bases at V and 1 base at J, with 3 bases between the two ends. CDR1 and CDR2 from the germline V gene are KGHSH and LQKENI. The CDR3 runs 11 residues. The CDR3 region is CASSFQETQYF. In nucleotides, the CDR3 is TGTGCCAGCTCGTTCCAAGAGACCCAGTACTTC.

The chain combines TRBV2 with TRBJ2-5; tentatively, D is TRBD1 (5 bases). From germline, CDR1 is SNHLY and CDR2 FYNNEI. The CDR3 spans 11 residues. V was trimmed by 7 bases and J by 9 bases, leaving 12 bases between them. The CDR3 region has the DNA TGTGCCAGCACCCAGGGTTTTGCCCAGTACTTC. Translation: CASTQGFAQYF.

The CDR3 spells CAWSAGLAKNIQYF. The CDR3 nucleotides read TGTGCCTGGAGTGCGGGTTTAGCCAAAAACATTCAGTACTTC. The chain uses TRBV30 and TRBJ2-4; D not certain. Trimming stripped 1 base from V and 0 bases from J, with 7 bases between. The CDR3 has 14 residues. CDR1 and CDR2 (germline): GTSNPN, SVGIG (reference sequence).

This rearrangement joins TRBV27 to TRBJ1-6; D perhaps matches TRBD1 (5 bases). V was shortened by 0 bases and J by 10 bases, with 13 bases between the two germline ends. The CDR3 runs 15 residues. Germline CDR1 and CDR2: MNHEY and SMNVEV (reference sequence). This CDR3 is CASSLSSGVGSPLHF. The CDR3 DNA follows: TGTGCCAGCAGTTTATCATCGGGGGTGGGATCACCCCTCCACTTT.

The chain recombines TRBV10-1 with TRBJ1-5; D unclear. Germline CDR1 and CDR2: WNHNN and SYGVQD (reference sequence). Trimming removed 8 bases from V and 3 bases from J, with 11 bases in between. CDR3 size: 13 residues. In DNA form, the CDR3 reads TGCGCCAGCCCTTCAGGTAACAATCAGCCCCAGCATTTT. This gives the protein CASPSGNNQPQHF.

The CDR3: CASSSTGAPNYGYTF. The CDR3 DNA is TGTGCCAGTAGTTCTACAGGGGCGCCGAACTATGGCTACACCTTC. The J gene is TRBJ1-2, the V gene TRBV19; 7 nucleotides match TRBD1. The CDR3 loop spans 15 amino acids. The germline gives CDR1 LNHDA, CDR2 SQIVND (reference sequence). With 5 bases clipped from V and 2 bases from J, the junction kept 8 bases outside the gene matches.

Here the CDR3 reads CASSLGGGSNQPQHF. The CDR3 DNA reads TGCGCCAGCAGCTTGGGCGGGGGTAGCAATCAGCCCCAGCATTTT. The chain uses TRBV5-1 and TRBJ1-5; possibly TRBD1 for D (5 bases). The germline V gene encodes CDR1 SGHRS and CDR2 YFSETQ. V dropped 0 bases and J dropped 0 bases, with 7 bases sitting between them. This CDR3 region has 15 residues.

The V gene is TRBV11-2, the J gene TRBJ2-7; D not resolved. V was cut by 5 bases and J by 7 bases, with 21 bases left in between. The germline V gene encodes CDR1 SGHAT and CDR2 FQNNGV. The CDR3 contains 15 residues. This chain's CDR3 is CASSLGVSITREQYF. Written as DNA, the CDR3 is TGTGCCAGCAGCCTGGGCGTTTCAATAACGAGGGAGCAGTACTTC. The entire variable domain, with the rest obtained from reference TRBV11-2 and TRBJ2-7, is as follows: EAGVAQSPRYKIIEKRQSVAFWCNPISGHATLYWYQQILGQGPKLLIQFQNNGVVDDSQLPKDRFSAERLKGVDSTLKIQPAKLEDSAVYLCASSLGVSITREQYFGPGTRLTVT.

Details on this clone: Other nucleotide sequences from this sample produce the same CDR3. The chain joins TRBV3-1 (or the pseudogene TRBV3-2) to TRBJ2-2, with no clear D. The CDR3 covers 14 residues. Trimming removed 3 bases at V and 5 bases at J, with 10 bases between. Per germline, CDR1 LGHDT and CDR2 YNNKEL (reference sequence). Here the CDR3 reads CASSQVLGTGELFF. The CDR3 DNA follows: TGTGCCAGCAGCCAGGTTCTGGGGACCGGGGAGCTGTTTTTT.

This clone was counted a single time. The chain uses TRBV5-1 and TRBJ2-7; 7 bases align to TRBD2. V shed 4 bases, J shed 6 bases, and the junction held 10 bases outside the gene matches. The germline V gene has CDR1 SGHRS and CDR2 YFSETQ. The CDR3 spans 14 residues. The CDR3 sequence is CASSRAGGTSEQYF. DNA of the CDR3: TGCGCCAGCAGCCGCGCCGGGGGGACCTCCGAGCAGTACTTC.

V gene TRBV27 combines with J gene TRBJ1-5; 10 bases agree with TRBD1. The CDR3 consists of 15 residues. J gave up 4 bases and V 2 bases, and 2 bases lay outside the gene matches. In germline, CDR1 is MNHEY, CDR2 SMNVEV (reference sequence). CDR3 in amino acids: CASSLRTGGNQPQHF. The CDR3 nucleotides are TGTGCCAGCAGTTTAAGGACAGGGGGAAATCAGCCCCAGCATTTT.

This chain joins TRBV18 and TRBJ2-7; TRBD1 aligns across 11 bases. J gave up 5 bases and V 3 bases, and 3 bases lay outside the gene matches. CDR3 length: 14 residues. In germline, CDR1 is KGHSH, CDR2 LQKENI. The CDR3 is CASSPGTGGDEQYF. The DNA of the CDR3 is TGTGCCAGCTCACCCGGGACAGGGGGGGACGAGCAGTACTTC.